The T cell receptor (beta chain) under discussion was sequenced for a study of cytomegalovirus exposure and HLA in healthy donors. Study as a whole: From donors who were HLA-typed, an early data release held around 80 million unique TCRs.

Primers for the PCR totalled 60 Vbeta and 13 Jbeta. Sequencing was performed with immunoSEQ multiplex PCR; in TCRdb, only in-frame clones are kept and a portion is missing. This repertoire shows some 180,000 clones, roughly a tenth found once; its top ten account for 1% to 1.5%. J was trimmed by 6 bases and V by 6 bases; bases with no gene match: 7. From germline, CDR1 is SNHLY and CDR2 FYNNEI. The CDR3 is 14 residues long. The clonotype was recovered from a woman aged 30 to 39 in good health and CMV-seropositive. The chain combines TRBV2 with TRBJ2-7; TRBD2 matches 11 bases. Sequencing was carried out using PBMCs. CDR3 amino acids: CASRRLAGFGEQYF. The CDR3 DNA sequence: TGTGCCAGCAGGCGACTAGCGGGGTTTGGCGAGCAGTACTTC.